This T cell receptor beta chain appears in the sequencing data of a study of T cells in Graves' hyperthyroidism and ophthalmopathy. TCR beta CDR3 region amplification was performed from RNA transcripts. A set of HTBI primers served as the primers for a first-round RT-PCR of the TCR CDR3. TCRdb re-analysed the multiplex PCR reads in MiXCR, keeping a single row per CDR3 protein. The sample has hundreds of thousands of distinct CDR3 sequences, around 20% seen once; the top ten hold less than 45%. This clonotype was picked up a small number of times. Uncontrolled infection, other autoimmune disease, pregnancy or lactation barred patients from enrollment. The source is a man in his forties or fifties with Graves' ophthalmopathy. Sequencing was carried out using blood.

In DNA, the CDR3 is TGTGCCAGCAGTTTCAGGCAGGGAGCGGGCTCCTATAATTCACCCCTCCACTTT. Translated, it gives CASSFRQGAGSYNSPLHF. The chain links TRBV28 to TRBJ1-6, with D possibly TRBD1 on 5 matching bases. Trimming shortened V by 3 bases and J by 0 bases, and 15 bases separated the two germline ends. CDR1 and CDR2 from the germline V gene are MDHEN and SYDVKM. This CDR3 is 18 amino acids long. The full variable domain, completed using reference TRBV28 and TRBJ1-6, is DVKVTQSSRYLVKRTGEKVFLECVQDMDHENMFWYRQDPGLGLRLIYFSYDVKMKEKGDIPEGYSVSREKKERFSLILESASTNQTSMYLCASSFRQGAGSYNSPLHFGNGTRLTVT.